This paragraph reports one TCR beta chain. Its antigen is currently unknown. This sample stems from a study of beta chain features in type 1 diabetes. Study overall: Patients and healthy donors were similar in age, gender and cell yields. Fewer than 140,000,000 sorted cells were examined across all samples. Study-wide points: Moderately but significantly shorter TCRB CDR3s were found in Type 1 diabetes patients in all four CD4+ subsets.

V shed 3 bases, J shed 3 bases, and the junction held 5 bases outside the gene matches. The CDR3 contains 16 residues. Germline V gene data show CDR1 as MNHNS and CDR2 as SASEGT. A single heparinised blood sample, averaging around 120 mL, was obtained per donor. Investigators reverse transcribed all isolated RNA, so they sequenced expressed TCRB transcripts. Naive, central memory and regulatory T cell samples came to a mean of approximately 3.3 million reads. The data were produced by immunoSEQ multiplex PCR, yet TCRdb's version contains in-frame clones alone and is incomplete. The sample comprises some 52,000 clones, approximately 45% of which are singletons, and approximately 1.4% rests with the top ten.

The gene calls are TRBV6-1 and TRBJ2-3; 11 bases align to TRBD1. The receptor was derived from a young man with type 1 diabetes. Source material: Tregs from blood. The CDR3 loop is CASSDGQGALTDTQYF. DNA of the CDR3: TGTGCCAGCAGTGACGGACAGGGGGCGTTAACAGATACGCAGTATTTT.